These T cell receptor beta chains were read from a single sample in a study of beta chain features in type 1 diabetes. Using immunoSEQ multiplex PCR, the repertoire was profiled, and TCRdb retains in-frame clones only, with some absent. This sample has 850,000 to 900,000 clones; roughly a sixth occur once, and the top ten carry 0.02% to 0.025%. The specimen was naive CD4+ T cells from blood. These TCRs come from a woman under 30 in good health. CDR3s include the opening cysteine and the closing phenylalanine or tryptophan. A D gene is named only where the DNA matches it firmly.

D gene	V gene	J gene	CDR3 protein
TRBD2	TRBV4-3	TRBJ2-7	CASSPRLADYEQYF
-	TRBV28	TRBJ1-2	CASSSGGGPPLYGYTF
-	TRBV7-2	TRBJ2-7	CASSLTGYEQYF
-	TRBV9	-	CASSPLGGNEQYF
-	TRBV4-2	TRBJ2-7	CASSQPPGGEQYF
-	TRBV29-1	TRBJ2-1	CSVPISATNEQFF
-	TRBV7-9	TRBJ2-3	CASSLSSGPTDTQYF
-	TRBV28	TRBJ2-2	CASTDTSTGELFF
-	TRBV27	TRBJ1-4	CASSRPNEKLFF
-	TRBV5-1	TRBJ2-5	CASSLERIQETQYF
TRBD2	TRBV7-6	-	CASSQTSGSSYEQYF
-	TRBV2	TRBJ2-7	CASRRYEQYF
-	TRBV6-5	TRBJ1-1	CASNDASEAFF
-	TRBV20-1	TRBJ2-5	CSAASGETQYF
-	TRBV28	TRBJ2-4	CASSLARQKHSGQNIQYF
-	TRBV2	TRBJ1-1	CASMPDMNTEAFF
-	TRBV30	TRBJ1-4	CAWSVCFTSEATNEKLFF
-	TRBV7-9	TRBJ2-3	CASSLDRNTDTQYF
TRBD2	TRBV7-2	TRBJ2-3	CASSLGLAGGDTQYF
TRBD1	TRBV19	TRBJ2-7	CASSKQGKSYEQYF
-	TRBV10-3	TRBJ2-7	CAISEALPQGGYEQYF
-	TRBV25-1	TRBJ2-7	CASSEPGALSYEQYF
-	TRBV5-1	TRBJ1-1	CASSLFAQDTEAFF
-	TRBV6-6	TRBJ2-2	CASNQGRSGELFF
-	TRBV6-6	TRBJ2-1	CATERDGYNEQFF
TRBD1	TRBV19	TRBJ2-7	CASSFKPGQGTYEQYF
-	TRBV5-6	TRBJ2-3	CASSYADTQYF
-	TRBV29-1	TRBJ2-7	CSVLMDSSYEQYF
-	TRBV7-3	TRBJ2-7	CASSPQGSNEQYF
TRBD2	TRBV4-3	TRBJ2-1	CASSQEGGSSYNEQFF
-	TRBV18	TRBJ1-3	CASLGTAYSGNTIYF
-	TRBV18	TRBJ1-5	CASSPGRTENQPQHF
TRBD1	TRBV2	TRBJ2-3	CASRQGVGTDTQYF
TRBD2	TRBV18	TRBJ2-7	CASSPLSGRADEQYF
-	TRBV7-2	TRBJ2-3	CASSLLLAGSTDTQYF
-	TRBV10-3	TRBJ2-2	CAISDRDNSTGELFF
TRBD1	TRBV6-6	TRBJ2-7	CASSGQGLAEQYF
-	TRBV7-2	TRBJ2-7	CASSLGASRSYEQYF
TRBD1	TRBV28	TRBJ2-7	CASSWTGSSYEQYF
TRBD1	TRBV7-3	TRBJ2-2	CASSLMGQGVSGELFF
-	TRBV5-8	TRBJ2-3	CASTDWRDTQYF
-	TRBV27	TRBJ1-2	CASSLDPNLNYGYTF
-	TRBV5-6	TRBJ2-7	CASSLSSYEQYF
TRBD2	TRBV27	TRBJ2-3	CATKLAGESDTQYF
-	TRBV29-1	TRBJ2-7	CSVEDFGSREQYF
TRBD1	TRBV5-1	TRBJ2-5	CASSSDRQQETQYF
-	TRBV28	TRBJ2-3	CASSLISAQYTDTQYF
-	TRBV4-2	TRBJ1-2	CASSQGGQLYGYTF
-	TRBV7-9	TRBJ2-1	CASSLASLLNEQFF
-	TRBV7-3	TRBJ2-3	CASSLSGPSTDTQYF
-	TRBV7-9	TRBJ2-3	CASSSGEAGTLSTDTQYF
-	TRBV28	TRBJ1-5	CASSGSTAGNQPQHF
TRBD2	TRBV13	TRBJ2-2	CASSLRRLAGLTGELFF
TRBD1	TRBV18	TRBJ2-7	CASSPPGTAIYEQYF
-	TRBV7-9	TRBJ1-4	CASEREAGEKLFF
TRBD2	TRBV27	TRBJ2-1	CASSPHHGRTSVYNEQFF
-	TRBV11-2	TRBJ2-1	CASSYRRPVLGVNEQFF
-	TRBV7-9	TRBJ2-1	CASSLRKVQFF
-	TRBV15	TRBJ2-7	CATSREQGTYEQYF